Following are 10 T cell receptor beta chains from one sample sequenced in a study of identifying expanded T cells in peripheral blood. Only in-frame clones appear in the TCRdb table, and some are missing; sequencing was by immunoSEQ multiplex PCR. This table has about 100,000 clones, around 90% appearing once. The material sequenced was blood. The origin of the receptors is a person aged 18 to 69 in good health.

The chain recombines TRBV19 with TRBJ2-2; 7 bases line up with TRBD1. V lost 3 bases and J lost 2; bases outside the gene matches: 6. The germline gives CDR1 LNHDA, CDR2 SQIVND (reference sequence). CDR3 length: 16 residues. The CDR3 spells CASSIKGGGNTGELFF. In DNA, the CDR3 is TGTGCCAGTAGTATCAAAGGGGGCGGAAACACCGGGGAGCTGTTTTTT.

The CDR3 region has the DNA TGTGCCAGCAGTGGGGAATCAAAGGGAGAGTGGTATGGCTACACCTTC. Translating it yields CASSGESKGEWYGYTF. V is TRBV25-1 and J is TRBJ1-2; no definite D call. Germline V gene lookup returns CDR1 MGHDK and CDR2 SYGVNS. V gave up 4 bases and J gave up 5 bases, with 20 bases separating them. This CDR3 has 16 residues.

The chain recombines TRBV27 with TRBJ2-7; maybe TRBD1 (7 bases). The length of the CDR3 is 15 residues. Germline-derived CDR1 and CDR2 are MNHEY and SMNVEV (reference sequence). V was trimmed by 5 bases and J by 5 bases, leaving 19 bases between them. CDR3 in amino acids: CASSRRGSRGDEQYF. The CDR3 nucleotides read TGTGCCAGCAGTCGGAGAGGGAGCAGGGGGGACGAGCAGTACTTC.

The chain recombines TRBV10-2 with TRBJ2-7; TRBD2 agrees at 12 bases. V dropped 9 bases and J dropped 5; count of bases not matched to a gene: 14. The germline CDR1 and CDR2 sequences are WSHSY and SAAADI. The CDR3 sequence is 16 residues long. Here the CDR3 reads CASLLAGGRGFDEQYF. CDR3 in DNA: TGCGCCAGTCTGCTAGCGGGGGGGCGTGGTTTCGACGAGCAGTACTTC.

The V call is TRBV7-9, the J call TRBJ2-7, with 9 bases that match TRBD1. The CDR3 runs to 16 residues. The junction had 11 bases not matched to a gene; V was cut back by 5 bases and J by 3 bases. The germline CDR1 and CDR2 sequences are SEHNR and FQNEAQ (reference sequence). The CDR3 loop is CASSPPQGANVYEQYF. DNA for the CDR3: TGTGCCAGCAGCCCCCCACAGGGGGCGAACGTCTACGAGCAGTACTTC. Supplemented by reference TRBV7-9 and TRBJ2-7, the full variable domain reads DTGVSQNPRHKITKRGQNVTFRCDPISEHNRLYWYRQTLGQGPEFLTYFQNEAQLEKSRLLSDRFSAERPKGSFSTLEIQRTEQGDSAMYLCASSPPQGANVYEQYFGPGTRLTVT.

The chain has TRBV7-6 and TRBJ1-3; D is undetermined. The germline gives CDR1 SGHVS, CDR2 FNYEAQ. The CDR3 runs to 15 residues. Deletions cut 3 bases from V and 0 bases from J, with 9 bases between. CDR3 sequence reads: CASSLDWSSGNTIYF. CDR3 coding DNA: TGTGCCAGCAGCTTGGATTGGAGCTCTGGAAACACCATATATTTT. Combining the CDR3 with reference TRBV7-6 and TRBJ1-3 gives the whole variable domain GAGVSQSPRYKVTKRGQDVALRCDPISGHVSLYWYRQALGQGPEFLTYFNYEAQQDKSGLPNDRFSAERPEGSISTLTIQRTEQRDSAMYRCASSLDWSSGNTIYFGEGSWLTVV.

The chain has TRBV30 and TRBJ1-3; D might be TRBD1 (5 bases). Trimming removed 4 bases at V and 0 bases at J, with 10 bases between. Germline CDR1 is GTSNPN and CDR2 is SVGIG (reference sequence). The CDR3 runs 14 residues. This chain's CDR3 is CAWTTGHSGNTIYF. CDR3 DNA: TGTGCCTGGACTACAGGTCACTCTGGAAACACCATATATTTT. Supplemented by reference TRBV30 and TRBJ1-3, the full variable domain reads SQTIHQWPATLVQPVGSPLSLECTVEGTSNPNLYWYRQAAGRGLQLLFYSVGIGQISSEVPQNLSASRPQDRQFILSSKKLLLSDSGFYLCAWTTGHSGNTIYFGEGSWLTVV.

This clone showed up just once. This rearrangement joins TRBV5-5 to TRBJ2-7; 10 bases are a match to TRBD1. After removal of 0 bases from V and 3 bases from J, the junction contained 3 bases not matched to a gene. Germline lookup yields CDR1 SGHKS and CDR2 YYEKEE (reference sequence). The CDR3 has 15 amino acids. DNA of the CDR3: TGTGCCAGCAGCTTGGAAGGGGACAGGGGCTACGAGCAGTACTTC. Protein: CASSLEGDRGYEQYF.

Here the CDR3 DNA reads TGTGCCAGCAGCGTAGAGGGACAATTCACAGATACGCAGTATTTT. Translated, it gives CASSVEGQFTDTQYF. The gene calls are TRBV9 and TRBJ2-3; possibly TRBD1 for D (6 bases). V lost 0 bases and J lost 2, with 10 bases in between. Per germline, CDR1 SGDLS and CDR2 YYNGEE. The CDR3 loop spans 15 amino acids.

The chain couples TRBV5-1 to TRBJ2-5; TRBD1 agrees at 7 bases. Trimming took 2 bases from V and 5 from J; bases not matched to a gene: 6. Germline assignment: CDR1 SGHRS and CDR2 YFSETQ. The CDR3 is made up of 14 amino acids. The CDR3 loop is CASSFDRAEETQYF. In DNA form, the CDR3 reads TGCGCCAGCAGCTTTGACAGGGCCGAGGAGACCCAGTACTTC.